The rows below give T cell receptor beta chains drawn from one sample of a study of cytomegalovirus exposure and HLA in healthy donors. Sequencing used immunoSEQ multiplex PCR; TCRdb keeps in-frame clones, though not all of them. The sample lists approximately 110,000 clones; 60% to 85% were seen once. Sequenced material: PBMCs. The receptor source for this set is a man in his fifties in good health and CMV-seronegative. Each CDR3 is given with its conserved first and last residue. D genes are given only for firm matches. Size is omitted from some rows. Given values are once, few, many or a class for expanded clones.

few | TRBJ2-5 | TRBV9 | NA | CASSVAQSGTQYF | TGTGCCAGCAGCGTAGCCCAATCGGGGACCCAGTACTTC
NA | TRBJ2-2 | TRBV2 | TRBD1 | CASKVLTGGIGELFF | TGTGCCAGCAAAGTTCTTACAGGGGGGATCGGGGAGCTGTTTTTT
NA | TRBJ2-1 | TRBV5-4 | NA | CASSLTRDNEQFF | TGTGCCAGCAGCCTCACCAGGGACAATGAGCAGTTCTTC
NA | TRBJ2-2 | TRBV19 | NA | CASSNTGTPGELFF | TGTGCCAGTAGTAACACCGGGACACCCGGGGAGCTGTTTTTT
once | TRBJ2-1 | TRBV7-9 | NA | CASELGANEQFF | TGTGCCAGCGAGTTGGGAGCCAATGAGCAGTTCTTC
NA | TRBJ1-5 | TRBV6-1 | NA | CASSITGLWDQPQHF | TGTGCCAGCAGTATTACAGGGTTGTGGGATCAGCCCCAGCATTTT
NA | TRBJ1-1 | TRBV7-9 | NA | CSSSLGGGMTFF | TGTTCCAGCAGCCTTGGCGGGGGAATGACTTTCTTT
NA | TRBJ2-5 | TRBV5-1 | TRBD1 | CASSYDPGTGAETQYF | TGCGCCAGCAGCTATGACCCCGGGACAGGGGCAGAGACCCAGTACTTC
NA | TRBJ2-2 | TRBV5-4 | NA | CASSDRQRDPGELFF | TGTGCCAGCAGCGACCGGCAACGGGATCCCGGGGAGCTGTTTTTT
NA | TRBJ2-5 | TRBV25-1 | NA | CASSESEAGETQYF | TGTGCCAGCAGTGAATCTGAGGCAGGGGAGACCCAGTACTTC
NA | TRBJ2-1 | TRBV4-1 | TRBD2 | CASSLQRPSGDNEQFF | TGCGCCAGCAGCCTCCAAAGGCCTAGCGGGGACAATGAGCAGTTCTTC
NA | TRBJ1-1 | TRBV4-1 | TRBD1 | CASSPIQGGYTEAFF | TGCGCCAGCAGCCCGATACAGGGGGGATACACTGAAGCTTTCTTT
NA | TRBJ2-5 | TRBV7-7 | TRBD2 | CASSPTGLAGGSQETQYF | TGTGCCAGCAGCCCAACGGGACTAGCGGGGGGTTCGCAAGAGACCCAGTACTTC
NA | TRBJ1-6 | TRBV6-6 | TRBD1 | CASSQSTGHYNSPLHF | TGTGCCAGCAGTCAGTCGACAGGGCACTATAATTCACCCCTCCACTTT
NA | TRBJ1-4 | TRBV5-1 | TRBD1 | CASSLRTGSEKLFF | TGCGCCAGCAGCTTGAGGACAGGGAGTGAAAAACTGTTTTTT
few | TRBJ1-2 | TRBV30 | TRBD1 | CAWSGDRGQRGYTF | TGTGCCTGGAGTGGGGACAGGGGGCAGCGTGGCTACACCTTC
NA | TRBJ1-1 | TRBV5-6 | TRBD1 | CASSPRGTGGRAFF | TGTGCCAGCAGCCCGAGGGGGACAGGGGGCAGAGCTTTCTTT
NA | TRBJ2-3 | TRBV6-4 | NA | CARFGGGPSDTQYF | TGTGCCAGATTTGGGGGGGGGCCTTCAGATACGCAGTATTTT
few | TRBJ2-7 | TRBV7-9 | TRBD1 | CSSSLPDRGLTSPYEQYF | TGTTCCAGCAGCTTACCAGACAGGGGGCTAACAAGCCCCTACGAGCAGTACTTC
NA | TRBJ1-2 | TRBV7-8 | NA | CASSLGQGGDYGYTF | TGTGCCAGCAGCTTAGGTCAGGGAGGGGACTATGGCTACACCTTC
NA | TRBJ1-6 | TRBV2 | NA | CASSESYLENSPLHF | TGTGCCAGCAGTGAATCTTACCTGGAGAATTCACCCCTCCACTTT
NA | TRBJ2-5 | TRBV30 | TRBD1 | CAWSPQGERETQYF | TGTGCCTGGAGTCCACAGGGGGAACGGGAGACCCAGTACTTC
NA | TRBJ1-1 | TRBV5-6 | NA | CASSLGKGGGTEAFF | TGTGCCAGCAGCTTAGGTAAGGGAGGTGGCACTGAAGCTTTCTTT
NA | TRBJ1-1 | TRBV5-5 | NA | CASSLRSGGEGYEAFF | TGTGCCAGCAGCTTGAGGTCTGGAGGGGAAGGGTACGAAGCTTTCTTT
NA | TRBJ1-2 | TRBV9 | NA | CASSVGGSGLVGYGYTF | TGTGCCAGCAGCGTTGGTGGCTCAGGTCTGGTTGGCTATGGCTACACCTTC
NA | TRBJ2-3 | TRBV19 | NA | CASSSRDSYTDTQYF | TGTGCCAGTAGCAGCCGGGACTCTTACACAGATACGCAGTATTTT
few | TRBJ2-1 | TRBV7-9 | NA | CASSLAGPINEQFF | TGTGCCAGCAGCTTAGCCGGTCCGATCAATGAGCAGTTCTTC
NA | TRBJ2-1 | TRBV11-3 | NA | CASSLPGMVEQFF | TGTGCCAGCAGCTTACCCGGTATGGTTGAGCAGTTCTTC
NA | TRBJ2-1 | TRBV15 | TRBD2 | CATSRVLTSGGAYEQFF | TGTGCCACCAGCAGAGTCCTGACTAGCGGGGGGGCCTATGAGCAGTTCTTC
NA | TRBJ2-1 | TRBV15 | NA | CATKDRHNEQFF | TGTGCCACCAAGGACAGACACAATGAGCAGTTCTTC
NA | TRBJ1-2 | TRBV2 | NA | CASSRTQEGYGYTF | TGTGCCAGCAGTCGGACCCAAGAGGGCTATGGCTACACCTTC
NA | TRBJ1-1 | TRBV19 | NA | CASEKGSWGGTEAFF | TGTGCCAGCGAGAAGGGGTCTTGGGGCGGCACTGAAGCTTTCTTT
NA | TRBJ1-1 | TRBV7-6 | NA | CASSSDTNTEAFF | TGTGCCAGCAGCTCGGACACGAACACTGAAGCTTTCTTT
NA | TRBJ2-7 | TRBV27 | NA | CASSPAQIYEQYF | TGTGCCAGCAGTCCGGCACAGATCTACGAGCAGTACTTC
NA | TRBJ2-7 | TRBV5-1 | TRBD2 | CASSLVLAGGDYSSEQYF | TGCGCCAGCAGCTTGGTACTAGCGGGGGGGGACTACTCCTCGGAGCAGTACTTC
few | TRBJ1-6 | TRBV5-1 | NA | CASSRLRGSPLHF | TGCGCCAGCAGCCGTCTCCGGGGTTCACCCCTCCACTTT
NA | TRBJ2-1 | TRBV5-1 | NA | CASSLGFDIFNEQFF | TGCGCCAGCAGCTTGGGGTTTGACATTTTCAATGAGCAGTTCTTC
NA | TRBJ1-1 | TRBV4-2 | NA | CASSQEGGVEAFF | TGTGCCAGCAGCCAAGAGGGGGGGGTGGAAGCTTTCTTT
once | TRBJ1-4 | TRBV7-9 | NA | CASSLERFSNEKLFF | TGTGCCAGCAGCTTAGAGAGATTCTCTAATGAAAAACTGTTTTTT
NA | TRBJ1-2 | TRBV7-2 | NA | CASSSWQGYGYTF | TGTGCCAGCAGCTCCTGGCAGGGATATGGCTACACCTTC
few | TRBJ2-6 | TRBV4-2 | TRBD2 | CASSQLAVAGANVLTF | TGTGCCAGCAGCCAACTAGCGGTGGCTGGGGCCAACGTCCTGACTTTC
NA | TRBJ2-5 | TRBV5-5 | TRBD1 | CASSLEGQSTTLYF | TGTGCCAGCAGCTTAGAGGGACAGAGTACTACCTTGTACTTC
NA | TRBJ1-5 | TRBV6-1 | TRBD1 | CASSEAVRLGRGQPQHF | TGTGCCAGCAGTGAAGCGGTTCGGTTGGGCAGGGGGCAGCCCCAGCATTTT
few | TRBJ1-3 | TRBV19 | NA | CASSIRSASGNTIYF | TGTGCCAGTAGTATCAGAAGTGCCTCTGGAAACACCATATATTTT
once | TRBJ2-2 | TRBV7-3 | TRBD2 | CASSPAGGLDTGELFF | TGTGCCAGCAGCCCCGCGGGGGGCTTAGACACCGGGGAGCTGTTTTTT
NA | TRBJ1-5 | TRBV10-3 | NA | CAISESSQPQHF | TGTGCCATCAGTGAGTCGAGCCAGCCCCAGCATTTT
NA | TRBJ1-2 | TRBV29-1 | NA | CSVGAGSETPYGYTF | TGCAGCGTTGGGGCGGGGAGCGAAACGCCTTATGGCTACACCTTC
NA | TRBJ1-1 | TRBV6-1 | TRBD1 | CASSEAGTGNTEAFF | TGTGCCAGCAGTGAAGCCGGGACAGGGAACACTGAAGCTTTCTTT
few | TRBJ2-3 | TRBV5-1 | NA | CASNERGGGTDTQYF | TGCGCCAGCAATGAACGGGGCGGGGGCACAGATACGCAGTATTTT
NA | TRBJ1-1 | TRBV30 | NA | CAWTSTPGAGSGGATEAFF | TGTGCCTGGACTAGTACCCCGGGGGCGGGATCTGGGGGGGCCACTGAAGCTTTCTTT
NA | TRBJ2-7 | TRBV15 | TRBD1 | CATSRAPGGELNEQYF | TGTGCCACCAGCAGAGCCCCAGGGGGCGAACTAAACGAGCAGTACTTC
NA | TRBJ1-3 | TRBV6-1 | NA | CASSPPAGSGNTIYF | TGTGCCAGCAGTCCCCCGGCGGGCTCTGGAAACACCATATATTTT
NA | TRBJ2-1 | TRBV5-1 | TRBD2 | CASSSISGGASDEQFF | TGCGCCAGCAGCTCCATTAGCGGGGGGGCCTCGGATGAGCAGTTCTTC